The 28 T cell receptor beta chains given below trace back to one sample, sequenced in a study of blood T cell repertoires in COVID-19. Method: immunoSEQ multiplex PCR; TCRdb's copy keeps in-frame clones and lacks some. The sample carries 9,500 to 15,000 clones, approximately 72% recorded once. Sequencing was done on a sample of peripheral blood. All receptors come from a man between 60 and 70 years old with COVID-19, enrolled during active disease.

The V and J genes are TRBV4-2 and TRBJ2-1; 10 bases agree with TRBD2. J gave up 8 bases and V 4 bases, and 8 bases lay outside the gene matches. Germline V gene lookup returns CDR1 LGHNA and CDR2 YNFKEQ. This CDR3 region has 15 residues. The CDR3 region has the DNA TGTGCCAGCAGCCCGGGACTAGCGACGAGAGATGAGCAGTTCTTC. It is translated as CASSPGLATRDEQFF.

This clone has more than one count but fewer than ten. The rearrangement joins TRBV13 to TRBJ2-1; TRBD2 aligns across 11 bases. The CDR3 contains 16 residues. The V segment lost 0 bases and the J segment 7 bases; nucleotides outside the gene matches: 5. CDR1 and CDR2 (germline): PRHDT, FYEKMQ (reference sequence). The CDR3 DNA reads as TGTGCCAGCAGCTTAGGCGTAGCGGGGGGGCGTAATGAGCAGTTCTTC. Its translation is CASSLGVAGGRNEQFF.

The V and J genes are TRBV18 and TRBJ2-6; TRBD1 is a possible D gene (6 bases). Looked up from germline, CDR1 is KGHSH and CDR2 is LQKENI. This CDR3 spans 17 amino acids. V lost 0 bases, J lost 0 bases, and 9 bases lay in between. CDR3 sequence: CASSPPDRPSGANVLTF. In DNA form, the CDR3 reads TGTGCCAGCTCACCACCTGACAGGCCCTCTGGGGCCAACGTCCTGACTTTC.

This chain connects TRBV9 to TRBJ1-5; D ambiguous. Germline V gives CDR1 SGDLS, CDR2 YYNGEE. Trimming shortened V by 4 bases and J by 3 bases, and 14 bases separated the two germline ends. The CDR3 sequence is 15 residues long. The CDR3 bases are TGTGCCAGCAGCCCGTCCCCGGGATCCAATCAGCCCCAGCATTTT. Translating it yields CASSPSPGSNQPQHF.

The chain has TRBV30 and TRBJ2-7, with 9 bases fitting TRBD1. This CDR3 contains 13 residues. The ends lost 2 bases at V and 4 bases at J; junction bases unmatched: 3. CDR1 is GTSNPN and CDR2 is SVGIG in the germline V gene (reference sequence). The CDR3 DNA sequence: TGTGCCTGGAGTAGCGACAGGGGGTACGAGCAGTACTTC. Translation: CAWSSDRGYEQYF.

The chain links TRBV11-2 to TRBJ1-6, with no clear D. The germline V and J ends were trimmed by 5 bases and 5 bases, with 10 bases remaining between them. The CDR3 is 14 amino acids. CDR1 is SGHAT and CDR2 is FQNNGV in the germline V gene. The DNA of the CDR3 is TGTGCCAGCAGCCGGGCGGGGAATAATTCACCCCTCCACTTT. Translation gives CASSRAGNNSPLHF.

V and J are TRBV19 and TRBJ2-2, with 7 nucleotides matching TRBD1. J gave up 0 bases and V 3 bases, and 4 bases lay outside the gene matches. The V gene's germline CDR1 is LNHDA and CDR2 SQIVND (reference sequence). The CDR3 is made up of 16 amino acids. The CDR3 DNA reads TGTGCCAGTAGTATCTCCGGGACAGCGAACACCGGGGAGCTGTTTTTT. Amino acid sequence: CASSISGTANTGELFF.

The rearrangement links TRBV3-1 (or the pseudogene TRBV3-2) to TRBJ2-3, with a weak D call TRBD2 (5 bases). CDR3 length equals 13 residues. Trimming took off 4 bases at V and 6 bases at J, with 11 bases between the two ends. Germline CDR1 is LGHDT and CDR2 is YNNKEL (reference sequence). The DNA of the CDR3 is TGTGCCAGCAGCCCGGACTGGGCGGATACGCAGTATTTT. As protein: CASSPDWADTQYF.

Here the CDR3 DNA reads TGTGCCTGGAGTGGAGGTTCGGGGAGGACTGAAGCTTTCTTT. Its protein product is CAWSGGSGRTEAFF. The chain carries TRBV30 and TRBJ1-1, with D unclear. Trimming removed 1 base at V and 5 bases at J, with 14 bases between. This CDR3 spans 14 amino acids. The germline V gene encodes CDR1 GTSNPN and CDR2 SVGIG (reference sequence).

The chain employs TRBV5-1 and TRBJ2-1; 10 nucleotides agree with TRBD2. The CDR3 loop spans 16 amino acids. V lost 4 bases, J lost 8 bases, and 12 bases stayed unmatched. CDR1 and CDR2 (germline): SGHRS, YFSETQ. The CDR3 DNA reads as TGCGCCAGCAGCCCCTTCCTCGGGACTAGCGACGATGAGCAGTTCTTC. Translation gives CASSPFLGTSDDEQFF.

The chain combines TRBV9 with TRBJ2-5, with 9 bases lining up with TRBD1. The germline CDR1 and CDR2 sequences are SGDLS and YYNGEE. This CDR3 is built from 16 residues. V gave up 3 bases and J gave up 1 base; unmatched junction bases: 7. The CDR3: CASSATGQGFQETQYF. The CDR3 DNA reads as TGTGCCAGCAGCGCGACGGGACAGGGATTCCAAGAGACCCAGTACTTC.

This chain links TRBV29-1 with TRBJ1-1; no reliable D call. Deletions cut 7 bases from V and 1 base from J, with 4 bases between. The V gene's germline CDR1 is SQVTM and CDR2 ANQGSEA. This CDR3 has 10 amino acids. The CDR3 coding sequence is TGCAGCGCCCAGAACACTGAAGCTTTCTTT. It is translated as CSAQNTEAFF.

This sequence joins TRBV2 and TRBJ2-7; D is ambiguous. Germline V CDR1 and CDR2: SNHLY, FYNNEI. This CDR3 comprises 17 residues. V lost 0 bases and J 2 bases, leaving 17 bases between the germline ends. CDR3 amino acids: CASSEAGIGLRAYEQYF. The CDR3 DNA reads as TGTGCCAGCAGTGAAGCGGGTATCGGGTTACGGGCCTACGAGCAGTACTTC.

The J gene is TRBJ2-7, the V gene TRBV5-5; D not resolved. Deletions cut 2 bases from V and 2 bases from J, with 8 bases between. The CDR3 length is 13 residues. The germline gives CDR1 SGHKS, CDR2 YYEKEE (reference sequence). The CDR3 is CASSLYVAYEQYV. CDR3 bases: TGTGCCAGCAGCTTATACGTAGCCTACGAGCAGTACGTC.

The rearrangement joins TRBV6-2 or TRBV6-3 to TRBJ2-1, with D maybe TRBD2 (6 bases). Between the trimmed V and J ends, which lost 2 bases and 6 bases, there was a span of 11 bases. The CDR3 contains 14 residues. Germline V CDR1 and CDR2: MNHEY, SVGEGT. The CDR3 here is CASSYDTAGNEQFF. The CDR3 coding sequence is TGTGCCAGCAGTTACGACACAGCGGGCAATGAGCAGTTCTTC.

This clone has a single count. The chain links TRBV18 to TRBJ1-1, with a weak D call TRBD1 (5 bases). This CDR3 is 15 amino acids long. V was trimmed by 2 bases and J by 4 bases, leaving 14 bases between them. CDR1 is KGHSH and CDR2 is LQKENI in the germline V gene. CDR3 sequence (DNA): TGTGCCAGCTCACCATCGGGGGGTCCGGGCACTGAAGCTTTCTTT. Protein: CASSPSGGPGTEAFF.

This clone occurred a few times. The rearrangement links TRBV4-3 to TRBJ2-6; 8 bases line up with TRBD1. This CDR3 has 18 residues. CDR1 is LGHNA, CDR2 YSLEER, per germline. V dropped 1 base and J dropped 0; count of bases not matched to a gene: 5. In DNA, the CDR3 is TGCGCCAGCAGCCAAGCCGGACAGGGCCTCTCTGGGGCCAACGTCCTGACTTTC. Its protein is CASSQAGQGLSGANVLTF.

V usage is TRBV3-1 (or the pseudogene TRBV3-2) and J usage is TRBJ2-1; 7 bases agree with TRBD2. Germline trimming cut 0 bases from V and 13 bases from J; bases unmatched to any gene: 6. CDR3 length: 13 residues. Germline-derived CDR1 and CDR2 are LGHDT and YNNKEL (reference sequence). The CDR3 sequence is CASSQDRAGIQFF. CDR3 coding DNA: TGTGCCAGCAGCCAAGACCGAGCGGGGATACAGTTCTTC.

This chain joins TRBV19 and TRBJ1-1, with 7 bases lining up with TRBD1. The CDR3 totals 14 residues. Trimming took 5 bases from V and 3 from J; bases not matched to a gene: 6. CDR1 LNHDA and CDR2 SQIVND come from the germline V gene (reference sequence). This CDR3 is CASSAGRGDTEAFF. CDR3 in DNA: TGTGCCAGTAGTGCCGGCAGGGGGGACACTGAAGCTTTCTTT.

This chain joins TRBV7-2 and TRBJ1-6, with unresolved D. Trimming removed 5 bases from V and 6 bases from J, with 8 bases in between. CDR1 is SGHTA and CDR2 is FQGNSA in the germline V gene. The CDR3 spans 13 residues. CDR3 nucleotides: TGTGCCAGCAGCATGGAGATTAATTCACCCCTCCACTTT. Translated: CASSMEINSPLHF.

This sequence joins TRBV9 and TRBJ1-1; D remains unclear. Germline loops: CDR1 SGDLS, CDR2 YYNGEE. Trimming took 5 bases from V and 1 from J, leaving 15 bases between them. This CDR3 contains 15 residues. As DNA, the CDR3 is TGTGCCAGCAGTCCCCACTTTGGGCAGAACACTGAAGCTTTCTTT. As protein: CASSPHFGQNTEAFF.

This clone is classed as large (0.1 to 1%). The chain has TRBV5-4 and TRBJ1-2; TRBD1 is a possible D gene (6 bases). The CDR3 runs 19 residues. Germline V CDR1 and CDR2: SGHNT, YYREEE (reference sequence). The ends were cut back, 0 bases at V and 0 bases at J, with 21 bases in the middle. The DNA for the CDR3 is TGTGCCAGCAGCTTGGACCCGGGACACGCTATGTTAGCTAACTATGGCTACACCTTC. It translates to CASSLDPGHAMLANYGYTF.

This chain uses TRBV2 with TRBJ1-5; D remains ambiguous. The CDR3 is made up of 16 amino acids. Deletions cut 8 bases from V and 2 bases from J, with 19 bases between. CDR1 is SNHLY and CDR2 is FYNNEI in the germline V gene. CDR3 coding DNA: TGTGCCAGCGGGCGGGCGGGAATTGAGGGCAATCAGCCCCAGCATTTT. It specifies CASGRAGIEGNQPQHF. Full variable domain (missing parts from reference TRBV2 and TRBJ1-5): EPEVTQTPSHQVTQMGQEVILRCVPISNHLYFYWYRQILGQKVEFLVSFYNNEISEKSEIFDDQFSVERPDGSNFTLKIRSTKLEDSAMYFCASGRAGIEGNQPQHFGDGTRLSIL.

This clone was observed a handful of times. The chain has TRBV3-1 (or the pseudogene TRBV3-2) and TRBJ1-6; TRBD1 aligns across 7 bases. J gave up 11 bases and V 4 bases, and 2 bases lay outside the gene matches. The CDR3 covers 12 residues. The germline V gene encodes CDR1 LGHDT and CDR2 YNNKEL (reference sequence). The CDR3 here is CASSPGQTPLHF. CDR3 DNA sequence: TGTGCCAGCAGCCCGGGACAGACACCCCTCCACTTT.

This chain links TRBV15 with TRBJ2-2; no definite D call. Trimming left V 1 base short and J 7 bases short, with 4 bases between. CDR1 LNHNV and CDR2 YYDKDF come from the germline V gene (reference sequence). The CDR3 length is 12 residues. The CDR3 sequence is CATSRAGGELFF. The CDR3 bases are TGTGCCACCAGCAGAGCGGGCGGGGAGCTGTTTTTT.

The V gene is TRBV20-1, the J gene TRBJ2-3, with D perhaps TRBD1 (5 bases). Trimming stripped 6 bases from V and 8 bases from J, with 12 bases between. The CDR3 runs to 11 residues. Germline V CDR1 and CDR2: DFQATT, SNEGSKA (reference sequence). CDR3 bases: TGCAGTGCCACAGGCGGCCCTACGCAGTATTTT. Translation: CSATGGPTQYF.

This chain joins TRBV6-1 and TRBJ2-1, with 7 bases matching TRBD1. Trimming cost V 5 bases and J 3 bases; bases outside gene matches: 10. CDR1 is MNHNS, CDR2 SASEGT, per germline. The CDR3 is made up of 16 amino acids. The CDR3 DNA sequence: TGTGCCAGCAGTAAAGACAGGGATCTCCTCTACAATGAGCAGTTCTTC. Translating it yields CASSKDRDLLYNEQFF.

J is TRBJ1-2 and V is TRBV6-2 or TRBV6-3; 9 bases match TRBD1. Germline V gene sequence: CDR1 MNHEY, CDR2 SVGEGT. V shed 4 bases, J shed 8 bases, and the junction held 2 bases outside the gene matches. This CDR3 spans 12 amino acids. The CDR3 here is CASSWDRDGYTF. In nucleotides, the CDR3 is TGTGCCAGCAGTTGGGACAGGGACGGCTACACCTTC.